This entry concerns a single T cell receptor beta chain. The data originate from a study of blood T cell repertoires in COVID-19. Sequencing used immunoSEQ multiplex PCR; TCRdb keeps in-frame clones, though not all of them. The profile shows over 200,000 clones, 87% of them singletons. The germline V gene encodes CDR1 MNHEY and CDR2 SMNVEV (reference sequence). The CDR3 totals 16 residues. Trimming removed 2 bases at V and 5 bases at J, with 18 bases between. Clinical history reported by participants formed the basis on which cohorts were assigned. The chain recombines TRBV27 with TRBJ1-1, with a tentative D call TRBD1 (5 bases). The receptor's source is a man between 25 and 39 years old who had recovered from COVID-19. The sample was PBMCs or T cells enriched from blood (not recorded which). The CDR3 nucleotides are TGTGCCAGCAGTTTAATTAGGCCAGGGCCAGGTACTGAAGCTTTCTTT. It is translated as CASSLIRPGPGTEAFF.